Following are 14 T cell receptor beta chains from one sample sequenced in a study of control samples from healthy donors and cancer patients. Profiled with immunoSEQ multiplex PCR; TCRdb holds only in-frame clones, not every one. The sample consists of roughly 130,000 clones, about 95% of them appearing once. The specimen sequenced was blood. These receptor sequences come from a man aged 25 to 40 in good health.

The rearrangement uses TRBV18 and TRBJ1-1; no definite D call. Germline V gives CDR1 KGHSH, CDR2 LQKENI. V lost 2 bases and J 7 bases, leaving 11 bases between the germline ends. This CDR3 is 13 amino acids long. The CDR3 reads CASSPSGPLEAFF. CDR3 DNA sequence: TGTGCCAGCTCACCATCAGGACCCCTTGAAGCTTTCTTT. Based on the CDR3 plus reference TRBV18 and TRBJ1-1, the full variable domain is NAGVMQNPRHLVRRRGQEARLRCSPMKGHSHVYWYRQLPEEGLKFMVYLQKENIIDESGMPKERFSAEFPKEGPSILRIQQVVRGDSAAYFCASSPSGPLEAFFGQGTRLTVV.

The chain carries TRBV9 and TRBJ2-3, with D perhaps TRBD1 (6 bases). The CDR3 spans 14 residues. V lost 0 bases to trimming and J lost 4 bases, with 9 bases between them. Germline V CDR1 and CDR2: SGDLS, YYNGEE. The CDR3 loop reads CASSVAGESDTQYF. The DNA for the CDR3 is TGTGCCAGCAGCGTAGCAGGGGAGTCAGATACGCAGTATTTT.

This chain links TRBV4-3 with TRBJ2-2; 8 nucleotides match TRBD1. The germline CDR1 and CDR2 sequences are LGHNA and YSLEER. The junction had 0 bases not matched to a gene; V was cut back by 5 bases and J by 4 bases. The CDR3 totals 13 residues. CDR3 bases: TGCGCCAGCAGCGACAGGGGCACCGGGGAGCTGTTTTTT. It encodes CASSDRGTGELFF.

V is TRBV19 and J is TRBJ2-1, with D uncertain. V lost 3 bases and J 2 bases, leaving 11 bases between the germline ends. Germline CDR1 reads LNHDA; CDR2 reads SQIVND (reference sequence). This CDR3 has 15 amino acids. CDR3 protein: CASSILGFAYNEQFF. The CDR3 DNA is TGTGCCAGTAGTATCCTGGGGTTTGCCTACAATGAGCAGTTCTTC.

CDR3 loop: CASSSPGGLVTEAFF. Here the CDR3 DNA reads TGCGCCAGCAGCTCACCAGGGGGACTTGTCACTGAAGCTTTCTTT. The gene calls are TRBV5-1 and TRBJ1-1, with 7 bases that match TRBD1. This CDR3 contains 15 residues. CDR1 and CDR2 (germline): SGHRS, YFSETQ. V was pared by 3 bases and J by 4 bases, with 9 bases of the junction left unmatched.

V usage is TRBV19 and J usage is TRBJ2-7; 10 bases line up with TRBD2. The germline gives CDR1 LNHDA, CDR2 SQIVND (reference sequence). The CDR3 contains 15 residues. V was pared by 4 bases and J by 3 bases, with 6 bases of the junction left unmatched. CDR3 bases: TGTGCCAGTAGTAAGGGACTAGCGAGCTACTACGAGCAGTACTTC. Amino acid sequence: CASSKGLASYYEQYF.

The chain is built from TRBV6-5 and TRBJ1-5; D call uncertain. This CDR3 comprises 16 residues. The germline V gene encodes CDR1 MNHEY and CDR2 SVGAGI. Trimming took off 0 bases at V and 5 bases at J, with 14 bases between the two ends. The chain's CDR3 is CASSYSSGNGDQPQHF. The CDR3 nucleotides read TGTGCCAGCAGTTACTCCTCGGGGAATGGGGATCAGCCCCAGCATTTT.

The chain uses TRBV5-4 and TRBJ1-3; D may be TRBD1 (5 bases). V was trimmed by 4 bases and J by 4 bases, leaving 18 bases between them. CDR3 length: 16 residues. Germline lookup yields CDR1 SGHNT and CDR2 YYREEE (reference sequence). In DNA form, the CDR3 reads TGTGCCAGCAGCATACGGGGGTCAACGAGAGGAAACACCATATATTTT. Amino acid sequence: CASSIRGSTRGNTIYF.

The rearrangement links TRBV9 to TRBJ2-2; TRBD1 might be the D (6 bases). Germline V CDR1 and CDR2: SGDLS, YYNGEE. This CDR3 is 15 amino acids long. V lost 0 bases and J 5 bases, leaving 11 bases between the germline ends. The CDR3 is CASSVGWGLTGELFF. The CDR3 DNA sequence: TGTGCCAGCAGCGTAGGGTGGGGGCTAACCGGGGAGCTGTTTTTT. The entire variable domain, with the rest obtained from reference TRBV9 and TRBJ2-2, is as follows: DSGVTQTPKHLITATGQRVTLRCSPRSGDLSVYWYQQSLDQGLQFLIQYYNGEERAKGNILERFSAQQFPDLHSELNLSSLELGDSALYFCASSVGWGLTGELFFGEGSRLTVL.

The gene calls are TRBV19 and TRBJ2-7; 9 bases match TRBD2. Germline V lookup: CDR1 LNHDA, CDR2 SQIVND (reference sequence). CDR3 length: 14 amino acids. With V trimmed by 4 bases and J by 1 base, 2 bases remained unmatched. The chain's CDR3 is CASSSSGGSYEQYF. CDR3 coding DNA: TGTGCCAGTAGTAGTAGCGGGGGATCCTACGAGCAGTACTTC.

J is TRBJ1-2 and V is TRBV2, with a tentative D call TRBD1 (5 bases). V was trimmed by 3 bases and J by 0 bases, leaving 11 bases between them. The CDR3 spans 15 residues. Germline CDR1 and CDR2: SNHLY and FYNNEI. CDR3 residues: CASSEEGTTNYGYTF. The CDR3 DNA is TGTGCCAGCAGTGAGGAAGGGACTACTAACTATGGCTACACCTTC.

Concerning this clone: The germline gene is not matched at one end of the junction; a read error may be the cause. The chain combines TRBV18 with TRBJ2-7, with 8 bases that match TRBD1. Germline-derived CDR1 and CDR2 are KGHSH and LQKENI. The CDR3 consists of 15 residues. DNA for the CDR3: TGTGCCAGCTCACCACCCAGGGGGCGCTCCCACGAGCAGTACTTC. Amino acids: CASSPPRGRSHEQYF.

V and J are TRBV5-1 and TRBJ2-1, with TRBD1 as a possible D gene (7 bases). The germline V gene encodes CDR1 SGHRS and CDR2 YFSETQ. There are 15 residues in the CDR3. V was shortened by 0 bases and J by 6 bases, with 13 bases between the two germline ends. CDR3 in DNA: TGCGCCAGCAGCTTGGACAGACAGGGAGGCAATGAGCAGTTCTTC. It yields the protein CASSLDRQGGNEQFF. Supplemented by reference TRBV5-1 and TRBJ2-1, the full variable domain reads KAGVTQTPRYLIKTRGQQVTLSCSPISGHRSVSWYQQTPGQGLQFLFEYFSETQRNKGNFPGRFSGRQFSNSRSEMNVSTLELGDSALYLCASSLDRQGGNEQFFGPGTRLTVL.

The chain joins TRBV19 to TRBJ1-2, with D uncertain. Trimming pared 5 bases from V and 1 base from J, leaving 8 bases between. Germline lookup yields CDR1 LNHDA and CDR2 SQIVND (reference sequence). The CDR3 runs to 13 residues. In nucleotides, the CDR3 is TGTGCCAGTAGTTTTCTGATTAACTATGGCTACACCTTC. Encoded protein: CASSFLINYGYTF.